The next 29 T cell receptor beta chains were all read from a single sample in a study of blood T cells in healthy people across ages. A second PCR of 7 to 11 cycles used a sample-barcoded 5' primer and a J-beta primer mix. Using its own MiXCR run on the 5' RACE reads, TCRdb lists one record per CDR3 protein. This table holds 1.5 million to 2 million distinct CDR3 sequences, 28% found once. What was sequenced was blood. The source of these receptors is a woman aged 25 to 39 in good health.

Concerning this clonotype: This could be a read error, since a much larger clone is one nucleotide away. The gene calls are TRBV4-1 and TRBJ2-5, with D hard to call. The CDR3 length is 12 residues. Germline V gene lookup returns CDR1 MGHRA and CDR2 YSYEKL. The V end was cut by 5 bases, the J end by 11 bases, with 15 bases between. In nucleotides, the CDR3 is TGCGCCAGCAGCAGGCACTCAAGAGAGCAGTACTTC. The encoded protein is CASSRHSREQYF.

The rearrangement links TRBV10-3 to TRBJ2-3; D ambiguous. Looked up from germline, CDR1 is ENHRY and CDR2 is SYGVKD. The CDR3 consists of 14 residues. Trimming cost V 0 bases and J 5 bases, with 9 bases left between them. CDR3 loop: CAISESTSLDTQYF. The CDR3 DNA reads as TGTGCCATCAGTGAGTCCACGAGCCTAGATACGCAGTATTTT.

The rearrangement uses TRBV28 and TRBJ2-5, with 7 bases that match TRBD2. V dropped 7 bases and J dropped 2; count of bases not matched to a gene: 7. Germline CDR1 MDHEN, CDR2 SYDVKM. CDR3 length: 14 residues. The CDR3 loop reads CASTQRGWQETQYF. DNA for the CDR3: TGTGCCAGCACTCAGCGGGGATGGCAAGAGACCCAGTACTTC.

The sample holds a few counts of this clonotype. This chain connects TRBV30 to TRBJ2-1, with D maybe TRBD1 (5 bases). V shed 4 bases and J shed 0 bases, with 10 bases lying between them. The CDR3 runs to 14 residues. Germline V gene data show CDR1 as GTSNPN and CDR2 as SVGIG (reference sequence). CDR3 in DNA: TGTGCCTGGACGACAGACCCCTCCTACAATGAGCAGTTCTTC. Its translation is CAWTTDPSYNEQFF.

This clonotype was found a few times. This chain links TRBV7-9 with TRBJ1-6; 9 bases fit TRBD1. The germline V gene has CDR1 SEHNR and CDR2 FQNEAQ (reference sequence). J lost 9 bases, V lost 2 bases, and 5 bases had no gene match. There are 15 residues in the CDR3. The CDR3 loop is CASSLLDRGSSPLHF. The CDR3 DNA sequence: TGTGCCAGCAGCTTATTGGACAGGGGTTCTTCACCCCTCCACTTT.

The genes are TRBV7-2 and TRBJ2-5; possibly TRBD2 for D (6 bases). V lost 3 bases, J lost 5 bases, and 16 bases lay in between. Germline V gene sequence: CDR1 SGHTA, CDR2 FQGNSA. This CDR3 has 15 residues. The CDR3 is CASSLAAGIAETQYF. CDR3 nucleotide sequence: TGTGCCAGCAGCTTGGCCGCGGGGATTGCGGAGACCCAGTACTTC.

The chain uses TRBV7-9 and TRBJ2-1; 11 bases match TRBD2. CDR1 is SEHNR and CDR2 is FQNEAQ in the germline V gene (reference sequence). The CDR3 is made up of 17 amino acids. Trimming removed 2 bases from V and 6 bases from J; junction bases left unmatched: 9. The CDR3 spells CASSLPFRLAGSNEQFF. CDR3 coding DNA: TGTGCCAGCAGCTTACCTTTTAGACTAGCGGGAAGCAATGAGCAGTTCTTC.

Points on this clonotype: A much larger clone lies a single base off, so this may be a read error. The genes are TRBV15 and TRBJ1-2; D is uncertain. Looked up from germline, CDR1 is LNHNV and CDR2 is YYDKDF (reference sequence). This CDR3 is 15 amino acids long. This CDR3 reads CATSKQRVQQAGYIF. Here the CDR3 DNA reads TGTGCCACCAGCAAGCAGAGAGTGCAGCAAGCCGGCTACATCTTC.

At least ten counts were recorded for this clonotype. This sequence joins TRBV20-1 and TRBJ2-1, with a weak D call TRBD2 (6 bases). Looked up from germline, CDR1 is DFQATT and CDR2 is SNEGSKA (reference sequence). V was shortened by 8 bases and J by 2 bases, with 19 bases between the two germline ends. This CDR3 is 15 amino acids long. The CDR3 sequence: CSTHSGSPPYNEQFF. The CDR3 region has the DNA TGCAGTACTCATAGCGGCTCCCCTCCCTACAATGAGCAGTTCTTC.

The chain joins TRBV20-1 to TRBJ1-2, with 7 nucleotides matching TRBD1. Looked up from germline, CDR1 is DFQATT and CDR2 is SNEGSKA (reference sequence). This CDR3 has 15 residues. J was trimmed by 8 bases and V by 1 base; bases with no gene match: 13. The CDR3 DNA reads TGCAGTGCTAGAGCCCTGGGGGACAGTTATCAGGGCTACACCTTC. This translates into CSARALGDSYQGYTF.

This clonotype has only a few counts. The J gene is TRBJ2-7, the V gene TRBV12-3 or TRBV12-4; weak D call: TRBD2 (6 bases). Trimming cost V 6 bases and J 4 bases, with 19 bases left between them. There are 15 residues in the CDR3. CDR3 in DNA: TGTGCCAGCAGCGCCCCGGGCGGGGTGCAGTACGAGCAGTACTTC. This codes for CASSAPGGVQYEQYF.

The V gene is TRBV7-9, the J gene TRBJ2-5, with D possibly matching TRBD2 (6 bases). V lost 7 bases, J lost 11 bases, and 29 bases lay in between. The CDR3 is made up of 16 amino acids. Germline-derived CDR1 and CDR2 are SEHNR and FQNEAQ (reference sequence). CDR3 coding DNA: TGTGCCAGCACCACTACCGGGACTCCCGGCTACAATGAGCAGTACTTC. Its translation is CASTTTGTPGYNEQYF.

This clonotype was seen a single time. Compared with germline, one end of the junction differs, possibly owing to a read error. V is TRBV6-2 or TRBV6-3 and J is TRBJ1-2, with a tentative D call TRBD1 (6 bases). CDR1 MNHEY and CDR2 SVGEGT come from the germline V gene. This CDR3 region has 15 residues. The CDR3 sequence: CASDDKHRANCGYTF. The DNA of the CDR3 is TGTGCCAGCGACGATAAACACAGGGCGAACTGTGGCTACACCTTC.

This clonotype came up a few times. J is TRBJ1-1 and V is TRBV6-5; D might be TRBD1 (5 bases). Per germline, CDR1 MNHEY and CDR2 SVGAGI. This CDR3 comprises 19 residues. Trimming shortened V by 2 bases and J by 2 bases, and 24 bases separated the two germline ends. The CDR3 DNA reads as TGTGCCAGCAGTTACCCCGTATCCGCCGGGACTAGAGGTAACACTGAAGCTTTCTTT. This codes for CASSYPVSAGTRGNTEAFF.

As regards this clonotype: A read error likely explains this, since a far larger clone differs by one base. The rearrangement links TRBV5-1 to TRBJ2-6, with TRBD1 as a possible D gene (5 bases). The CDR3 consists of 15 residues. Germline values: CDR1 SGHRS, CDR2 YFSETQ. The CDR3 loop reads CASSFRVSGANVLNF. The CDR3 coding sequence is TGCGCCAGCAGCTTTCGTGTGTCTGGGGCCAACGTCCTGAATTTC.

The sample holds many counts of this clonotype. The rearrangement joins TRBV7-2 to TRBJ2-1; the D call may be TRBD1 or TRBD2 (5 bases each). The germline V and J ends were trimmed by 1 base and 6 bases, with 10 bases remaining between them. This CDR3 spans 14 amino acids. The germline CDR1 and CDR2 sequences are SGHTA and FQGNSA. The CDR3, as DNA: TGTGCCAGCAGCTTAGGGGGGACGTCCAATGAGCAGTTCTTC. It specifies CASSLGGTSNEQFF.

This sequence joins TRBV9 and TRBJ2-5, with D perhaps being TRBD1 or TRBD2 (5 bases each). CDR1 is SGDLS, CDR2 YYNGEE, per germline. V was clipped by 0 bases and J by 2 bases, with 11 bases between them. The CDR3 consists of 15 residues. CDR3 bases: TGTGCCAGCAGCGTAGATGGGGGTGCGCAAGAGACCCAGTACTTC. Encoded protein: CASSVDGGAQETQYF. Filled out from reference TRBV9 and TRBJ2-5, the complete variable domain reads DSGVTQTPKHLITATGQRVTLRCSPRSGDLSVYWYQQSLDQGLQFLIQYYNGEERAKGNILERFSAQQFPDLHSELNLSSLELGDSALYFCASSVDGGAQETQYFGPGTRLLVL.

This clonotype came up many times. J is TRBJ2-3 and V is TRBV10-3; 8 nucleotides line up with TRBD2. Germline trimming cut 8 bases from V and 6 bases from J; bases unmatched to any gene: 10. The CDR3 length is 14 residues. Germline V gene data show CDR1 as ENHRY and CDR2 as SYGVKD. CDR3 bases: TGTGCCATCTTACCCAGCGGGAGCGGCGATACGCAGTATTTT. Protein sequence: CAILPSGSGDTQYF.

This clonotype was counted only a few times. The chain employs TRBV6-5 and TRBJ2-7; 8 positions match TRBD1. With 7 bases clipped from V and 5 bases from J, the junction kept 13 bases outside the gene matches. CDR3 length equals 15 residues. CDR1 is MNHEY and CDR2 is SVGAGI in the germline V gene. The CDR3 loop reads CASNKDRVRLNEQYF. The CDR3 DNA reads TGTGCCAGCAATAAGGACAGGGTAAGACTGAACGAGCAGTACTTC.

This clonotype was detected many times. V and J are TRBV12-3 or TRBV12-4 and TRBJ2-1; 9 bases are shared with TRBD2. This CDR3 region has 13 residues. V lost 6 bases, J lost 7 bases, and 4 bases stayed unmatched. This CDR3 reads CASSLSGGNEQFF. The DNA for the CDR3 is TGTGCCAGCAGCTTGAGCGGGGGGAATGAGCAGTTCTTC.

The rearrangement links TRBV12-3 or TRBV12-4 to TRBJ1-3; D remains unclear. The CDR3 extends over 15 amino acids. The germline V and J ends were trimmed by 6 bases and 3 bases, with 15 bases remaining between them. This CDR3 is CASSPGSGGGNTIYF. In DNA, the CDR3 is TGTGCCAGCAGCCCGGGGTCCGGCGGTGGAAACACCATATATTTT.

With regard to this clonotype: Since a much larger clone is just one base distant, this may be a read error. The chain is built from TRBV5-1 and TRBJ2-5; D unclear. Germline CDR1 reads SGHRS; CDR2 reads YFSETQ. CDR3 length equals 14 residues. DNA of the CDR3: TGCGCCAGCAGCTTTATGGGCCCCCAAGAGACCCGGTACTTC. Translating gives CASSFMGPQETRYF. Drawing the rest from reference TRBV5-1 and TRBJ2-5, the complete variable domain is KAGVTQTPRYLIKTRGQQVTLSCSPISGHRSVSWYQQTPGQGLQFLFEYFSETQRNKGNFPGRFSGRQFSNSRSEMNVSTLELGDSALYLCASSFMGPQETRYFGPGTRLLVL.

This clonotype was seen repeatedly, ten times or more. The chain uses TRBV4-3 and TRBJ2-3; D gene unclear. V was clipped by 1 base and J by 4 bases, with 6 bases between them. The germline V gene encodes CDR1 LGHNA and CDR2 YSLEER. This CDR3 comprises 13 residues. In DNA form, the CDR3 reads TGCGCCAGCAGCCAAGCCTCCGCAGATACGCAGTATTTT. It is translated as CASSQASADTQYF.

This clonotype came up a few times. This chain connects TRBV7-2 to TRBJ1-2; 12 nucleotides match TRBD1. Germline trimming cut 5 bases from V and 7 bases from J; bases unmatched to any gene: 5. The CDR3 has 14 residues. CDR1 and CDR2 (germline): SGHTA, FQGNSA. CDR3 sequence reads: CASSQGQGAVGYTF. The CDR3 nucleotides read TGTGCCAGCAGCCAGGGACAGGGGGCTGTTGGCTACACCTTC.

Worth noting for this clonotype: Only one base separates this from a far larger clonotype, so it likely reflects a read error. The rearrangement uses TRBV25-1 and TRBJ1-5; D is ambiguous. The CDR3 has 13 amino acids. Germline-derived CDR1 and CDR2 are MGHDK and SYGVNS. CDR3 in amino acids: CAGSEWGNQPQHF. DNA for the CDR3: TGTGCCGGCAGTGAATGGGGCAATCAGCCCCAGCATTTT.

This clonotype was recorded a few times. The genes are TRBV7-2 and TRBJ1-2; D not resolved. The CDR3 loop spans 14 amino acids. V was trimmed by 2 bases and J by 0 bases, leaving 7 bases between them. Germline CDR1 reads SGHTA; CDR2 reads FQGNSA. The CDR3 DNA reads as TGTGCCAGCAGCTTAACCTCAGCTAACTATGGCTACACCTTC. Translated, it gives CASSLTSANYGYTF.

Turning to this clonotype: An end of the junction differs from the germline gene, which may be a read error. The rearrangement links TRBV18 to TRBJ2-5; 8 bases agree with TRBD1. The CDR3 has 14 amino acids. From germline, CDR1 is KGHSH and CDR2 LQKENI. The CDR3 DNA is TGTGCCAGCTCGCCACAGGGGGATGCCTACAAGCAGTACTTC. Protein product: CASSPQGDAYKQYF.

For this clonotype: Since a much larger clone is just one base distant, this may be a read error. V is TRBV10-3 and J is TRBJ2-1; D is unclear. Trimming removed 6 bases from V and 7 bases from J, with 16 bases in between. In germline, CDR1 is ENHRY, CDR2 SYGVKD. This CDR3 is 14 amino acids long. This CDR3 is CAIREPRVGNEQFF. The CDR3 nucleotides are TGTGCCATCAGGGAGCCTAGGGTAGGGAATGAGCAGTTCTTC.

The J gene is TRBJ2-3, the V gene TRBV6-6; the D gene is possibly TRBD2 (5 bases). CDR1 is MNHNY and CDR2 is SVGAGI in the germline V gene (reference sequence). The CDR3 contains 15 residues. V was cut by 5 bases and J by 5 bases, with 17 bases left in between. The CDR3 is CASSPLSRVKDTQYF. CDR3 nucleotide sequence: TGTGCCAGCAGTCCCTTATCGAGGGTTAAAGATACGCAGTATTTT.